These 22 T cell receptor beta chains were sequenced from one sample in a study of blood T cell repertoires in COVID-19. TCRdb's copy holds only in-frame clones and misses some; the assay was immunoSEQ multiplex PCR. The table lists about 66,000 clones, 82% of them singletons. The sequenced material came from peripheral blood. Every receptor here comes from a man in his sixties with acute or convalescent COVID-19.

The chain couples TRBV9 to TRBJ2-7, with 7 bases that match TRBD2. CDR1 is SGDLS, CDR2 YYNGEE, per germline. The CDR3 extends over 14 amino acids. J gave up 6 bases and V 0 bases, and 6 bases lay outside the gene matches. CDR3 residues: CASSVGQAGVEQYF. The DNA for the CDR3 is TGTGCCAGCAGCGTAGGGCAGGCGGGAGTCGAGCAGTACTTC.

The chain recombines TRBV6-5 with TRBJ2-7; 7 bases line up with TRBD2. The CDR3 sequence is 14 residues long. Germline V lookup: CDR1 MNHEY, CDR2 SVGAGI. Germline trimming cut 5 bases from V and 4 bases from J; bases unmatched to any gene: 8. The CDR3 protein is CASSTGTIRYEQYV. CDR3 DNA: TGTGCCAGCAGTACCGGGACTATCCGTTACGAGCAGTACGTC.

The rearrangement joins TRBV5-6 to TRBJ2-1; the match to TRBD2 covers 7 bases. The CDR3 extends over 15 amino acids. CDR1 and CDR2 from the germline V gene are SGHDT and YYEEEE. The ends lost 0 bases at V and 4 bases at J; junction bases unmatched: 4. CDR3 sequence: CASSLVGGGYNEQFF. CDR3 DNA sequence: TGTGCCAGCAGCTTGGTGGGGGGAGGGTACAATGAGCAGTTCTTC.

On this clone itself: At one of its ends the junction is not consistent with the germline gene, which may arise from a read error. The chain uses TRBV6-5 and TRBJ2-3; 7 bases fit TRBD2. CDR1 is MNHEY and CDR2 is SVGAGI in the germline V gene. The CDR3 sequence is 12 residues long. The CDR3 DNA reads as TGTGCCAGCAGGACTAGCACCGATACGCAGTATTTT. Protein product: CASRTSTDTQYF.

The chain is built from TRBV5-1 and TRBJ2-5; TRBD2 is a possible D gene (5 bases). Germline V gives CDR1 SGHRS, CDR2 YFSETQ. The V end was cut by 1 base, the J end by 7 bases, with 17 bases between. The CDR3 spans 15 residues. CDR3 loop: CASSLQMDQGGTQYF. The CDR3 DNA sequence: TGCGCCAGCAGCTTGCAGATGGACCAAGGAGGGACCCAGTACTTC.

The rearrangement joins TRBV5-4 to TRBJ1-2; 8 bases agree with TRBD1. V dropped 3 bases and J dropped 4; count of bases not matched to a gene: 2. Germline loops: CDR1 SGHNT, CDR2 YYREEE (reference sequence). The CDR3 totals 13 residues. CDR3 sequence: CASSYGQGYGYTF. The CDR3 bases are TGTGCCAGCAGCTACGGACAGGGCTATGGCTACACCTTC.

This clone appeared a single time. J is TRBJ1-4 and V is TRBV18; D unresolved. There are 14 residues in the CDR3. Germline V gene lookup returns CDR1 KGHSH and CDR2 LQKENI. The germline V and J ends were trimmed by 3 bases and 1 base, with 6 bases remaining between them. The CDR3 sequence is CASSPVGTNEKLFF. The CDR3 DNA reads TGTGCCAGCTCACCGGTCGGAACTAATGAAAAACTGTTTTTT.

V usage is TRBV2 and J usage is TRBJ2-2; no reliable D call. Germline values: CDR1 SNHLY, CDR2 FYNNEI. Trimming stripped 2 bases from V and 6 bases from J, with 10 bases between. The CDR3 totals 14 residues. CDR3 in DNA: TGTGCCAGCAGTGAACATGAGAAAGCCGGGGAGCTGTTTTTT. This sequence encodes CASSEHEKAGELFF.

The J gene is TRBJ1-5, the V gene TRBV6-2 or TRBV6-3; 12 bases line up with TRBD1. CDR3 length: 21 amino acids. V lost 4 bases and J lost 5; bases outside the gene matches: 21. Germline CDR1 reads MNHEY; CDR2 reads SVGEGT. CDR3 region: CASSFSPGQGANVRWDQPQHF. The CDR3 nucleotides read TGTGCCAGCAGTTTTTCTCCGGGACAGGGGGCAAATGTGCGATGGGATCAGCCCCAGCATTTT.

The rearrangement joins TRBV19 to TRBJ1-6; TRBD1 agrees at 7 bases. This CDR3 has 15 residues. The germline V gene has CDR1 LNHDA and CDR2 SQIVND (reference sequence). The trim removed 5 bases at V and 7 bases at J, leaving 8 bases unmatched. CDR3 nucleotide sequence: TGTGCCAGTAGTGCAACAGGGGTCCCAAATTCACCCCTCCACTTT. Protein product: CASSATGVPNSPLHF. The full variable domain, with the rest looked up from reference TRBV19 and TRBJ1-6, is DGGITQSPKYLFRKEGQNVTLSCEQNLNHDAMYWYRQDPGQGLRLIYYSQIVNDFQKGDIAEGYSVSREKKESFPLTVTSAQKNPTAFYLCASSATGVPNSPLHFGNGTRLTVT.

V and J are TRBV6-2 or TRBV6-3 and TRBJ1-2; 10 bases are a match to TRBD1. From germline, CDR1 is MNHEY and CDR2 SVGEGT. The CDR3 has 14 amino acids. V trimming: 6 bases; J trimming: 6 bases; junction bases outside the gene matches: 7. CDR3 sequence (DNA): TGTGCCAGCAGCTCCCGGGACAGGGGAAATGGCTACACCTTC. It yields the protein CASSSRDRGNGYTF.

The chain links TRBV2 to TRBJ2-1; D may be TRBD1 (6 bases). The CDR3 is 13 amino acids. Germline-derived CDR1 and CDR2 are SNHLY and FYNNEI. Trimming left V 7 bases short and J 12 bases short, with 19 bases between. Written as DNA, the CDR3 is TGTGCCAGCATCGGGGACATAAAAGTGGGGCAGTTCTTC. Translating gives CASIGDIKVGQFF.

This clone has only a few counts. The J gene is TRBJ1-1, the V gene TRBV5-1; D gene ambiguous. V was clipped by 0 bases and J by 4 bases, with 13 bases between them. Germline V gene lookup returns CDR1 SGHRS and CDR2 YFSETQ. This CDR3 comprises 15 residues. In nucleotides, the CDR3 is TGCGCCAGCAGCTTGGACAGAAATGAATTCACTGAAGCTTTCTTT. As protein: CASSLDRNEFTEAFF.

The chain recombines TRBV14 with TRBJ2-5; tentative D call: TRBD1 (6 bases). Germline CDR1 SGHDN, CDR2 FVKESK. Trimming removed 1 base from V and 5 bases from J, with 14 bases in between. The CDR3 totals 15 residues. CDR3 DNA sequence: TGTGCCAGCAGCCAAGTCCGGACAGAAGGGGAGACCCAGTACTTC. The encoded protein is CASSQVRTEGETQYF.

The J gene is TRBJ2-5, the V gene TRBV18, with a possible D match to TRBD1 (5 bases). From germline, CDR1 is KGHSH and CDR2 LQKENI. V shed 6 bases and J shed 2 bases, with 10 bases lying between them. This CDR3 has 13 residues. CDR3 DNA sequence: TGTGCCAGCTCGGCGACAGAGCAAGAGACCCAGTACTTC. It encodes CASSATEQETQYF.

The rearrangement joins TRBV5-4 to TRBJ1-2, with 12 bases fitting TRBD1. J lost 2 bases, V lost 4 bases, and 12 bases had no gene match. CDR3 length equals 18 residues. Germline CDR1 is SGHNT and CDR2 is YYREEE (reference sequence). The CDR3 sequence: CASSEGTGGLGRNYGYTF. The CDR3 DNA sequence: TGTGCCAGCAGCGAGGGGACAGGGGGCCTAGGGAGGAACTATGGCTACACCTTC.

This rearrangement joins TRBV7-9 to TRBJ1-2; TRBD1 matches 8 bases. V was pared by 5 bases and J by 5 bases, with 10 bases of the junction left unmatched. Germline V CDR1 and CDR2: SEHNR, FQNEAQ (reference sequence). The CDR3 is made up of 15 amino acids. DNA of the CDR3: TGTGCCAGCAGCGCGCGAACAGGGGGATGGTATGGCTACACCTTC. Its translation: CASSARTGGWYGYTF.

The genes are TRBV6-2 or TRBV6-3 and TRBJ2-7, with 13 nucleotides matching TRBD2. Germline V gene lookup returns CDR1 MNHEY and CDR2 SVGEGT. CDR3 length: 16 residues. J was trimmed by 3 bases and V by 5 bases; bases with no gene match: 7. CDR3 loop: CASSRHGLAGVYEQYF. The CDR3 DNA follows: TGTGCCAGCAGTCGACACGGACTAGCGGGGGTCTACGAGCAGTACTTC.

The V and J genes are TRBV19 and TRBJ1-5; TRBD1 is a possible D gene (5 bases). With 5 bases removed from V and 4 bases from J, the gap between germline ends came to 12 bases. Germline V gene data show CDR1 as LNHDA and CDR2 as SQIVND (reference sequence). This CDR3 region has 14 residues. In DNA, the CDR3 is TGTGCCAGTAGTTCTGTTCAGGGTAATCAGCCCCAGCATTTT. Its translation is CASSSVQGNQPQHF.

CDR3 sequence reads: CSVGSGGLNQPQHF. For the CDR3, the DNA is TGCAGCGTGGGTTCGGGGGGATTAAATCAGCCCCAGCATTTT. This chain connects TRBV29-1 to TRBJ1-5, with a tentative D call TRBD1 (5 bases). The germline CDR1 and CDR2 sequences are SQVTM and ANQGSEA. The V gene lost 6 bases and the J gene lost 4 bases, with 16 bases spanning the gap. The length of the CDR3 is 14 residues. The full variable domain, in which reference TRBV29-1 and TRBJ1-5 provide the parts outside the CDR3, is SAVISQKPSRDICQRGTSLTIQCQVDSQVTMMFWYRQQPGQSLTLIATANQGSEATYESGFVIDKFPISRPNLTFSTLTVSNMSPEDSSIYLCSVGSGGLNQPQHFGDGTRLSIL.

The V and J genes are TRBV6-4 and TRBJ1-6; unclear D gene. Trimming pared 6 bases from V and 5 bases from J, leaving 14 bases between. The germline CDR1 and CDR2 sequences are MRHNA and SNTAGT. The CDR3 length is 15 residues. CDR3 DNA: TGTGCCAGCAGGCGGGAGGGCAATAATAATTCACCCCTCCACTTT. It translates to CASRREGNNNSPLHF.

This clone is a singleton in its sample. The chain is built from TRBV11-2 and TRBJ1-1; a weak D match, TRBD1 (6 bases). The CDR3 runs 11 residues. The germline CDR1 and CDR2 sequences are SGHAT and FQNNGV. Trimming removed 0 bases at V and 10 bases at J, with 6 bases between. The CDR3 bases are TGTGCCAGCAGCTTAGACAGGGGAGCTTTCTTT. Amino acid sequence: CASSLDRGAFF.